Below are 7 T cell receptor beta chains sequenced from a single sample in a study of T cells after yellow fever vaccination. Each CDR3 protein gets one entry after TCRdb re-called the 5' RACE reads with MiXCR. The sample includes hundreds of thousands of distinct CDR3 sequences, about a fifth of them seen just once. The sample in question was PBMCs, obtained approximately 22 days after the first yellow fever vaccination. These receptors were taken from a man aged 18 to 30 who received the YFV17D yellow fever vaccine.

The sample holds a few counts of this clonotype. V and J are TRBV20-1 and TRBJ1-1; a weak D match, TRBD1 (6 bases). The CDR3 consists of 15 residues. The V end lost 6 bases, the J end lost 0 bases, and 17 bases lay between the germline ends. Germline assignment: CDR1 DFQATT and CDR2 SNEGSKA (reference sequence). The chain's CDR3 is CSATLSGTLNTEAFF. DNA of the CDR3: TGCAGTGCCACCTTATCCGGGACACTGAACACTGAAGCTTTCTTT.

Only a few counts were recorded for this clonotype. The rearrangement links TRBV3-1 to TRBJ2-7; TRBD1 matches at 7 bases. Looked up from germline, CDR1 is LGHDT and CDR2 is YNNKEL (reference sequence). With V trimmed by 4 bases and J by 4 bases, 10 bases remained unmatched. The CDR3 loop spans 15 amino acids. The CDR3 here is CASSPFRDSGYEQYV. CDR3 DNA: TGTGCCAGCAGCCCGTTCCGGGACAGTGGATACGAGCAGTACGTC.

The CDR3 is CASSQDASGYGYTF. The DNA for the CDR3 is TGTGCCAGCAGCCAAGATGCGAGTGGCTATGGCTACACCTTC. This rearrangement joins TRBV4-2 to TRBJ1-2; D unclear. The CDR3 is made up of 14 amino acids. Germline CDR1 and CDR2: LGHNA and YNFKEQ. V lost 0 bases and J lost 4, with 9 bases in between.

This chain links TRBV4-3 with TRBJ2-7; D gene unclear. Deletions cut 0 bases from V and 3 bases from J, with 9 bases between. From germline, CDR1 is LGHNA and CDR2 YSLEER. The CDR3 contains 14 residues. The DNA of the CDR3 is TGCGCCAGCAGCCAAGACAGAGAGAACTACGAGCAGTACTTC. This gives the protein CASSQDRENYEQYF.

This chain joins TRBV4-3 and TRBJ1-1; TRBD1 is a possible D gene (6 bases). Germline V lookup: CDR1 LGHNA, CDR2 YSLEER. V lost 3 bases and J 3 bases, leaving 14 bases between the germline ends. This CDR3 contains 15 residues. For the CDR3, the DNA is TGCGCCAGCAGCCAGGCGGGGGGGCTGGACACTGAAGCTTTCTTT. Protein: CASSQAGGLDTEAFF.

CDR3 region: CASSVQGAKNIQYF. CDR3 sequence (DNA): TGTGCCAGCAGCGTCCAGGGGGCCAAAAACATTCAGTACTTC. The chain combines TRBV5-6 with TRBJ2-4; D is perhaps TRBD1 (6 bases). Germline values: CDR1 SGHDT, CDR2 YYEEEE. CDR3 length equals 14 residues. V lost 4 bases, J lost 1 base, and 9 bases lay in between.

The gene calls are TRBV5-6 and TRBJ1-1; tentatively, D is TRBD1 (5 bases). This CDR3 has 15 residues. Germline CDR1 reads SGHDT; CDR2 reads YYEEEE. Trimming shortened V by 4 bases and J by 4 bases, and 17 bases separated the two germline ends. The chain's CDR3 is CASSKKDRETTEAFF. The CDR3 coding sequence is TGTGCCAGCAGCAAAAAAGACAGAGAGACCACTGAAGCTTTCTTT.